This T cell receptor beta chain was identified during a study of T cell responses to AZD1222 COVID-19 vaccine. Looking at the study overall: Pooled samples include second doses given at about 4 or 12 weeks.

The data were produced by immunoSEQ multiplex PCR, yet TCRdb's version contains in-frame clones alone and is incomplete. The sample lists 150,000 or so clones, around nine tenths occurring once. Germline CDR1 SGHNT, CDR2 YYREEE (reference sequence). The V gene lost 3 bases and the J gene lost 4 bases, with 22 bases spanning the gap. The CDR3 runs 17 residues. The chain uses TRBV5-4 and TRBJ2-5, with D maybe TRBD1 (6 bases). This sequence originates from an adult in good health. The sample was peripheral blood, taken on day 0 of AZD1222 vaccination. The CDR3 protein is CASSSGTSGATRETQYF. CDR3 coding DNA: TGTGCCAGCAGCTCTGGCACTTCAGGGGCGACCAGAGAGACCCAGTACTTC.